This T cell receptor beta chain was sequenced during a study of regulatory T cells in long-lasting Graves disease. Across the whole study: New Graves' disease cases had less than 3 months of antithyroid drugs. Findings of the study overall: Graves' patients with persistent disease showed TCR diversity lower than patients newly diagnosed.

The time point is: newly diagnosed GD, antithyroid drugs for less than 3 months. Making the TCR library involved RNA that had been extracted from PBMCs. According to the study, TCR beta libraries were built with iRepertoire HTBI primers and CDR3-region Arm-PCR. From the multiplex PCR reads, TCRdb called clonotypes with MiXCR, one entry per CDR3 protein. The sample holds about 430,000 distinct CDR3 sequences, 15% seen once. Germline CDR1 and CDR2: MNHEY and SVGEGT. The CDR3 spans 11 residues. V was clipped by 5 bases and J by 13 bases, with 14 bases between them. This clonotype was found many times. Antigen unknown. The same sample was also studied in work on T cells in Graves' hyperthyroidism and ophthalmopathy. That work adds: The study excluded patients with uncontrolled infection, other autoimmune disease, pregnancy or lactation.

The V call is TRBV6-2 or TRBV6-3, the J call TRBJ2-5; D call uncertain. Sample: peripheral blood mononuclear cells (PBMCs), taken at new diagnosis, from a patient treated with antithyroid drugs. This TCR derives from a middle-aged woman with Graves disease. The CDR3 nucleotides read TGTGCCAGCAGTGAAATTACGGTCGGGTACTTC. It specifies CASSEITVGYF.